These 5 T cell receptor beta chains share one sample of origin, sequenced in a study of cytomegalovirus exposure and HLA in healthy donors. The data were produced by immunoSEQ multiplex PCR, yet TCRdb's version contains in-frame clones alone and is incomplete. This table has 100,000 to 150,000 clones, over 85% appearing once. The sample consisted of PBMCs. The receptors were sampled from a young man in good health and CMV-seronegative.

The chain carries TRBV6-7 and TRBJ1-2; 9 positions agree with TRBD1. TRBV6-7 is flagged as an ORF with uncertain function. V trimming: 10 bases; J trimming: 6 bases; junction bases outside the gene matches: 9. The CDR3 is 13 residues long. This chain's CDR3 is CATYRGPVDGYTF. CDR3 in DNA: TGTGCCACCTACAGGGGGCCGGTGGATGGCTACACCTTC.

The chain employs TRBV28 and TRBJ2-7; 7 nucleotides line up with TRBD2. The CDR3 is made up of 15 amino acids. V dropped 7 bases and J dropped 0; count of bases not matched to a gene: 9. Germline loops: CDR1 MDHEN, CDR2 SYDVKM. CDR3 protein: CASKTGTTNSYEQYF. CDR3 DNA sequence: TGTGCCAGCAAAACCGGGACTACTAACTCCTACGAGCAGTACTTC.

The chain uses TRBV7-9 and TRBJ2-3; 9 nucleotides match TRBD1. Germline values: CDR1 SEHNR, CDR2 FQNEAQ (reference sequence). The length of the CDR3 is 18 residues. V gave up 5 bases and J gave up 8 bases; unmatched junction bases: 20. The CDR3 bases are TGTGCCAGCAGCCAACACTGGGTTGGGACAGGGAGTGGAGGTACGCAGTATTTT. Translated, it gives CASSQHWVGTGSGGTQYF.

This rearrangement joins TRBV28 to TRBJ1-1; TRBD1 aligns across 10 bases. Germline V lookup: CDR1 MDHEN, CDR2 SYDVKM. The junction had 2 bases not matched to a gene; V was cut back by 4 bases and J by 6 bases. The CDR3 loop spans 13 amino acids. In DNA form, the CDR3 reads TGTGCCAGCAGTTGGGACAGGGGCTCTGAAGCTTTCTTT. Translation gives CASSWDRGSEAFF.

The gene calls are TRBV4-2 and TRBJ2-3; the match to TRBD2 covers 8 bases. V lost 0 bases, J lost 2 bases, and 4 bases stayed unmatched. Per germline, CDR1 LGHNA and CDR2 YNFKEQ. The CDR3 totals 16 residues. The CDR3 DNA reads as TGTGCCAGCAGCCAAGAGTACGGGGGGGCCACAGATACGCAGTATTTT. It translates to CASSQEYGGATDTQYF.